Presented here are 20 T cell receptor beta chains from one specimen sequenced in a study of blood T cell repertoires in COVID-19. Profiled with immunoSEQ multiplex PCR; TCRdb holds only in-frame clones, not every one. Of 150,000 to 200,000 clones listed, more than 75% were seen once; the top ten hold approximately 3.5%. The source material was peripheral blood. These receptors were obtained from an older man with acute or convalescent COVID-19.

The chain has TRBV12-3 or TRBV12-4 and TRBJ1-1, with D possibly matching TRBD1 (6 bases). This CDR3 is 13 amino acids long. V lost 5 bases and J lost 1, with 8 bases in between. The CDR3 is CASSRQANTEAFF. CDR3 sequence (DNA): TGTGCCAGCAGTCGACAGGCGAACACTGAAGCTTTCTTT.

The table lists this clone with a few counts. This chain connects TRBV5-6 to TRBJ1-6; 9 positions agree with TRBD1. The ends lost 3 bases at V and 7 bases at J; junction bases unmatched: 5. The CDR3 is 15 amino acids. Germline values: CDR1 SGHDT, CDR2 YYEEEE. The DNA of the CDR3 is TGTGCCAGCAGCTCAATGACAGGGGGGAATTCACCCCTCCACTTT. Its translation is CASSSMTGGNSPLHF.

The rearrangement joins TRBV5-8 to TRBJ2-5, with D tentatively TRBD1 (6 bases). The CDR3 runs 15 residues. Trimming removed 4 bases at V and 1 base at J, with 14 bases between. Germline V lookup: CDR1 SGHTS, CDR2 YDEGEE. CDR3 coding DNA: TGTGCCAGCAGCCCCCGGGGCAGGGGCCAAGAGACCCAGTACTTC. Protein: CASSPRGRGQETQYF.

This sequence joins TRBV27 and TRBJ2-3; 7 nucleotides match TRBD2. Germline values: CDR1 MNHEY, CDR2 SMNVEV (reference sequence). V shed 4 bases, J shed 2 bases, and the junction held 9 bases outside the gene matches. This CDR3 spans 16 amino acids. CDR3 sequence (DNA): TGTGCCAGCAGTTCCGCTCGACTAGCCCACACAGATACGCAGTATTTT. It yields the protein CASSSARLAHTDTQYF.

This CDR3 is CASSFMGAPGNTIYF. The DNA for the CDR3 is TGTGCCAGCAGTTTCATGGGGGCCCCCGGAAACACCATATATTTT. This chain connects TRBV28 to TRBJ1-3; possible D gene TRBD1, 6 bases. Trimming removed 3 bases at V and 4 bases at J, with 13 bases between. The CDR3 is 15 amino acids. Per germline, CDR1 MDHEN and CDR2 SYDVKM. Looking up the rest from reference TRBV28 and TRBJ1-3 gives the full variable domain: DVKVTQSSRYLVKRTGEKVFLECVQDMDHENMFWYRQDPGLGLRLIYFSYDVKMKEKGDIPEGYSVSREKKERFSLILESASTNQTSMYLCASSFMGAPGNTIYFGEGSWLTVV.

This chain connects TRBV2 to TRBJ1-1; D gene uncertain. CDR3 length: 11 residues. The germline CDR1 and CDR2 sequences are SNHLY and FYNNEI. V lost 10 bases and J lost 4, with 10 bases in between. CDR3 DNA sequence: TGTGCCACAGGTCAAGTCACTGAAGCTTTCTTT. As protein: CATGQVTEAFF.

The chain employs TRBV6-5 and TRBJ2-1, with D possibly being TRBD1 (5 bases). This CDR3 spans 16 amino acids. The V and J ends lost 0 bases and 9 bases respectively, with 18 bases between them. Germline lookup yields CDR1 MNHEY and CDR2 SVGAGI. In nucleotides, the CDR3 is TGTGCCAGCAGTTACTCGAAGGACACCCTTCGTCGTGAGCAGTTCTTC. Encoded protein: CASSYSKDTLRREQFF.

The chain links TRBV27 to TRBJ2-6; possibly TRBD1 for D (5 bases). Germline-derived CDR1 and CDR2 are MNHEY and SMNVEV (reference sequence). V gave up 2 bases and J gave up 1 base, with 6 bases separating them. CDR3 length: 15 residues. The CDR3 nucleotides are TGTGCCAGCAGTTTAAGGGGATCTGGGGCCAACGTCCTGACTTTC. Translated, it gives CASSLRGSGANVLTF.

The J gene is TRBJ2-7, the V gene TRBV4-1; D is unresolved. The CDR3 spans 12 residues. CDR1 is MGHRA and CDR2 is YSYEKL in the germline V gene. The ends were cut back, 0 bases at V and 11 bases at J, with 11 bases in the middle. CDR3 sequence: CASSQDWRLEYF. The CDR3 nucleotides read TGCGCCAGCAGCCAAGATTGGAGATTAGAGTACTTC.

CDR3 region: CASSLPGTGGEKLFF. CDR3 sequence (DNA): TGTGCCAGCAGTTTGCCGGGGACAGGGGGCGAAAAACTGTTTTTT. The chain links TRBV28 to TRBJ1-4; 12 bases are shared with TRBD1. V gave up 3 bases and J gave up 8 bases; unmatched junction bases: 4. The CDR3 covers 15 residues. CDR1 is MDHEN, CDR2 SYDVKM, per germline.

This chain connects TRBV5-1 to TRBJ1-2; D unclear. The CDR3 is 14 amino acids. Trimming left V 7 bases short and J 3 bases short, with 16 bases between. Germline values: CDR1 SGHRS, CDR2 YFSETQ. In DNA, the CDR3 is TGCGCCAGCCGCAAGACGGGGATAGACTATGGCTACACCTTC. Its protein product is CASRKTGIDYGYTF.

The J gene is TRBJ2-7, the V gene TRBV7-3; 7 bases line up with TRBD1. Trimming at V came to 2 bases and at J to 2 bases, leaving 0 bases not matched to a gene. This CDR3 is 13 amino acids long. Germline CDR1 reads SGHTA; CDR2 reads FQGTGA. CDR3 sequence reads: CASSLDRAYEQYF. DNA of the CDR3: TGTGCCAGCAGCTTAGACAGGGCCTACGAGCAGTACTTC.

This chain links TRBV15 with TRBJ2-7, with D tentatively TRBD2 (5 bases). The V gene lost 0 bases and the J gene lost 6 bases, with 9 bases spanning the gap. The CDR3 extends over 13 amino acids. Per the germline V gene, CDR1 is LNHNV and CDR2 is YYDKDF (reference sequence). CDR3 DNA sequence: TGTGCCACCAGCAGAGATGGTCGGGGCGAGCAGTACTTC. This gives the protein CATSRDGRGEQYF. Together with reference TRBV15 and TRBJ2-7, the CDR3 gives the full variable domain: DAMVIQNPRYQVTQFGKPVTLSCSQTLNHNVMYWYQQKSSQAPKLLFHYYDKDFNNEADTPDNFQSRRPNTSFCFLDIRSPGLGDTAMYLCATSRDGRGEQYFGPGTRLTVT.

CDR3 sequence: CASRTGLASGNTIYF. For the CDR3, the DNA is TGTGCCAGCAGAACTGGACTCGCCTCTGGAAACACCATATATTTT. V usage is TRBV7-8 and J usage is TRBJ1-3; no reliable D call. The germline CDR1 and CDR2 sequences are SGHVS and FQNEAQ. This CDR3 comprises 15 residues. The germline V and J ends were trimmed by 6 bases and 0 bases, with 12 bases remaining between them.

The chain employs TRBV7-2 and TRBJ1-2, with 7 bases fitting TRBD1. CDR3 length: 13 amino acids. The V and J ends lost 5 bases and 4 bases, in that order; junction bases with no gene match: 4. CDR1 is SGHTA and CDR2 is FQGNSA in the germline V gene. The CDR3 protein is CASSLRDSYGYTF. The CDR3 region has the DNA TGTGCCAGCAGCCTCCGGGACAGCTATGGCTACACCTTC.

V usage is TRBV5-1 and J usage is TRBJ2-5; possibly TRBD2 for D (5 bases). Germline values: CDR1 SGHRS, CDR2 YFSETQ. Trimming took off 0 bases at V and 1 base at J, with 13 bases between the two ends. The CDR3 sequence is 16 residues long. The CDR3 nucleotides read TGCGCCAGCAGCTTGGCGCTAAGCGGTCCCCAAGAGACCCAGTACTTC. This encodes CASSLALSGPQETQYF.

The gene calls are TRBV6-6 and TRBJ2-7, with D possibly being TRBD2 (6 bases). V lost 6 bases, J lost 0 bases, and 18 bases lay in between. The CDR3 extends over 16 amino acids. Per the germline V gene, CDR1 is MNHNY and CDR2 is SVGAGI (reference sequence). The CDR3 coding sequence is TGTGCCAGCAGCCGACCGGGGGACGGCAGCTCCTACGAGCAGTACTTC. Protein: CASSRPGDGSSYEQYF.

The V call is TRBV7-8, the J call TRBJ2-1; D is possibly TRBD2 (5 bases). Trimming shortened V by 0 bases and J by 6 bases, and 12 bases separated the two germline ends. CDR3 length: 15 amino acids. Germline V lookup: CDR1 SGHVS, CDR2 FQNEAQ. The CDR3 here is CASSLASSGINEQFF. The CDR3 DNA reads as TGTGCCAGCAGCTTAGCGTCGAGCGGAATCAATGAGCAGTTCTTC.

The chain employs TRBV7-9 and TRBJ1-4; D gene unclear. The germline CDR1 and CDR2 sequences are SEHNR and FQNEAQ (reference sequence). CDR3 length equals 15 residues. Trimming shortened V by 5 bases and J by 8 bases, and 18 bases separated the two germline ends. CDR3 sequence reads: CASSPSEGGGEKLFF. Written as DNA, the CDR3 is TGTGCCAGCAGCCCCTCGGAGGGAGGTGGAGAAAAACTGTTTTTT.

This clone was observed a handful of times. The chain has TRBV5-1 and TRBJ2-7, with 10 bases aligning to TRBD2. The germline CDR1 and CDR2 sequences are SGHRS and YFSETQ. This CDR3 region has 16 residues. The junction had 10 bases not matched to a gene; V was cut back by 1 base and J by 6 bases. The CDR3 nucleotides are TGCGCCAGCAGCTTGTTATCCAGCGGGAGGGCCGGCGAGCAGTACTTC. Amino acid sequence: CASSLLSSGRAGEQYF. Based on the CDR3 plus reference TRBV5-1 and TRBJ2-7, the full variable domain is KAGVTQTPRYLIKTRGQQVTLSCSPISGHRSVSWYQQTPGQGLQFLFEYFSETQRNKGNFPGRFSGRQFSNSRSEMNVSTLELGDSALYLCASSLLSSGRAGEQYFGPGTRLTVT.